This paragraph covers one T cell receptor (beta chain) sequence. Gene names are mouse gene names. The read is 1 residue too short to cover the CDR3 end, so that end is filled in from the germline J gene. Per the germline V gene, CDR1 is SNHLY and CDR2 is FYNGKV (reference sequence). The CDR3 contains 15 residues. Germline trimming cut 0 bases from V and 4 bases from J; bases unmatched to any gene: 1. Sequencing was performed with immunoSEQ multiplex PCR; in TCRdb, only in-frame clones are kept and a portion is missing. The sample includes 1,100 to 1,500 clones, 45% to 60% of them seen just once. This record comes from a study of tissue T cells after allogeneic stem cell transplantation. Time point described: mouse harvest day 14 after allogeneic transplant. Mouse grafts combined 10^7 T-cell-depleted bone marrow cells with 10^6 splenic CD5+ T cells.

This chain connects TRBV3 to TRBJ2-1; 9 bases fit TRBD2. Sequencing used liver tissue. This receptor was obtained from a female BALB/c mouse given C57BL/6 T cells with graft-versus-host disease after an allogeneic hematopoietic cell transplant. Incomplete CDR3 DNA: TGTGCCAGCAGCTTAGCTGGGGGGGCTTATGCTGAGCAGTTC. Translated: CASSLAGGAYAEQF. The whole CDR3 sequence is CASSLAGGAYAEQFF. Looking up the rest from reference TRBV3 and TRBJ2-1 gives the full variable domain: GPKVLQIPSHQIIDMGQMVTLNCDPVSNHLYFYWYKQILGQQMEFLVNFYNGKVMEKSKLFKDQFSVERPDGSYFTLKIQPTALEDSAVYFCASSLAGGAYAEQFFGPGTRLTVL.